The present T cell receptor (beta chain) was sequenced within a study of T cells expressing NK-cell markers. The wider study: Seven of the eight sequenced donors were classified as HCMV-seropositive, and one was classified as seronegative.

The CDR3 spans 13 residues. The germline V gene has CDR1 MDHEN and CDR2 SYDVKM. For this clonotype: Its antigen is not identified.

Libraries used 5'RACE template switching adding universal primer site and UMIs. TCRdb reprocessed the 5' RACE reads and stores each CDR3 protein as one record, lacking DNA. The table lists about 460,000 distinct CDR3 sequences. Study-level findings and limits: The share of CD8+ T cells held by dominant NKG2C+ clonotypes was roughly 1.0-8% in roughly 6 donors. It was still unclear whether expanded NKG2C+ T cell clones were HCMV specific.

The source of this sequence is a woman aged 45-59 years in good health. The chain employs TRBV28 and TRBJ2-3; TCRdb designates TRBD2, a call that cannot be tested without DNA. Material: blood T cells: a sorted CD56 or NKG2C T cell subset, CD4+ or CD8+ T cells, or bulk PBMC T cells (not recorded which). The CDR3 region is CASIGQGRDTQYF.